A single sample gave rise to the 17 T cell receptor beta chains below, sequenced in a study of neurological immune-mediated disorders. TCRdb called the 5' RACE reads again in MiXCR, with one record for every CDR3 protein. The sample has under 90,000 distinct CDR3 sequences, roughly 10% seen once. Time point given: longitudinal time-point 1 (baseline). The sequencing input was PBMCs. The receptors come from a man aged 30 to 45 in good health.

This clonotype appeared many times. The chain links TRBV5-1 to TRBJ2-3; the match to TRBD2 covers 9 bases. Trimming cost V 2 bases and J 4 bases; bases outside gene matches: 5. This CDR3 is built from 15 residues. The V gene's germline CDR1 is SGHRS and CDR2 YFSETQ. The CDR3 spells CASSFYSGSADTQYF. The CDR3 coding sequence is TGCGCCAGCAGCTTCTATAGCGGGAGCGCAGATACGCAGTATTTT. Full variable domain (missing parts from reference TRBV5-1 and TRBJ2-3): KAGVTQTPRYLIKTRGQQVTLSCSPISGHRSVSWYQQTPGQGLQFLFEYFSETQRNKGNFPGRFSGRQFSNSRSEMNVSTLELGDSALYLCASSFYSGSADTQYFGPGTRLTVL.

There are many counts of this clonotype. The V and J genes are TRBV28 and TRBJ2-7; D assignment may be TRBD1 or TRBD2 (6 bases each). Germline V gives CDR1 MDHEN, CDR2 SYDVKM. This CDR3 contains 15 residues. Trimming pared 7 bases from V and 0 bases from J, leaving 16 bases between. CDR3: CASTEGGRSSYEQYF. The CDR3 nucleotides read TGTGCCAGCACCGAGGGGGGACGGAGCTCCTACGAGCAGTACTTC.

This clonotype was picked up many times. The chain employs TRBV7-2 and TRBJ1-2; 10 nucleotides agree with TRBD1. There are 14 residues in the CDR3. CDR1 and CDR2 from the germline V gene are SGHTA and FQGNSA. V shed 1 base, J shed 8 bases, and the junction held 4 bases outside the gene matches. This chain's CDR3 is CASSLGQGAEGYTF. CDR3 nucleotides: TGTGCCAGCAGCTTAGGACAGGGGGCGGAAGGCTACACCTTC.

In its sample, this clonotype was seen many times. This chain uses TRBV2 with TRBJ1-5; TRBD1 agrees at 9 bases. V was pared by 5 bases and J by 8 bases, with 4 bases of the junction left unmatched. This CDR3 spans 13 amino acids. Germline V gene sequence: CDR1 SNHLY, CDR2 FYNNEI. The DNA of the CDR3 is TGTGCCAGCAGTTGGGACAGGGAAGAGCCCCAGCATTTT. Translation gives CASSWDREEPQHF.

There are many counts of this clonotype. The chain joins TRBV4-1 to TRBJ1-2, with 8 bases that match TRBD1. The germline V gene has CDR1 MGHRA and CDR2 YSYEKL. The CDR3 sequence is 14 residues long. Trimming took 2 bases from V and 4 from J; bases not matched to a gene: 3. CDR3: CASSQRTGSYGYTF. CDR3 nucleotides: TGCGCCAGCAGCCAAAGGACAGGGAGCTATGGCTACACCTTC.

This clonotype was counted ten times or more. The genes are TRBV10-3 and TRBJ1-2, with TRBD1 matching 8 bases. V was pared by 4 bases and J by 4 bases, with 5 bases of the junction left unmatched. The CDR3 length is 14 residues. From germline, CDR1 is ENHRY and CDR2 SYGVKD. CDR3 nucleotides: TGTGCCATCAGTGCCGACAGGGGTCTCTATGGCTACACCTTC. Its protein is CAISADRGLYGYTF.

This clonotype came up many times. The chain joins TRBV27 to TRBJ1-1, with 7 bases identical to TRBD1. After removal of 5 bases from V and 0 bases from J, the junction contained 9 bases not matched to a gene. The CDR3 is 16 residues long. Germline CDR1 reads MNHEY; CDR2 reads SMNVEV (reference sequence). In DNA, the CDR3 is TGTGCCAGCAGTCTAGGTTGGGACAGCATGAACACTGAAGCTTTCTTT. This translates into CASSLGWDSMNTEAFF.

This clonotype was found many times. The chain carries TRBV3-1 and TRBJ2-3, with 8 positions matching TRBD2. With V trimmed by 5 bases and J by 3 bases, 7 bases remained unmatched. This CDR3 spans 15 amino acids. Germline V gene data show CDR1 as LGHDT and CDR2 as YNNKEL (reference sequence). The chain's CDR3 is CASSEEAGVTDTQYF. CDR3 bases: TGTGCCAGCAGCGAGGAAGCGGGAGTGACAGATACGCAGTATTTT.

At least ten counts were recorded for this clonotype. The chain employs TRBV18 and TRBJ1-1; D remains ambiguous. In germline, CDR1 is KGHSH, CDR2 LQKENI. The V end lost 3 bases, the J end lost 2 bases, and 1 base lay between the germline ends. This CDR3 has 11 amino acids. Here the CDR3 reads CASSPNTEAFF. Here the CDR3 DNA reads TGTGCCAGCTCACCTAACACTGAAGCTTTCTTT.

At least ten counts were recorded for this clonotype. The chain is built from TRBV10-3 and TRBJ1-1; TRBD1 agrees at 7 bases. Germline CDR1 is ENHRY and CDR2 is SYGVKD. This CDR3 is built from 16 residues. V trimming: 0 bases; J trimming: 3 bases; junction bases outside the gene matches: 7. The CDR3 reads CAISESSDRADTEAFF. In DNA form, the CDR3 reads TGTGCCATCAGTGAGTCTAGCGACAGGGCGGACACTGAAGCTTTCTTT.

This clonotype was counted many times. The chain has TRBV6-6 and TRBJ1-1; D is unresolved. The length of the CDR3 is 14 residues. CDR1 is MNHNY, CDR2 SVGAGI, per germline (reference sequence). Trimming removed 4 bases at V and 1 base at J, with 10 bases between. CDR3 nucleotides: TGTGCCAGCAGTTCCGGACGGACGAACACTGAAGCTTTCTTT. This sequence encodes CASSSGRTNTEAFF.

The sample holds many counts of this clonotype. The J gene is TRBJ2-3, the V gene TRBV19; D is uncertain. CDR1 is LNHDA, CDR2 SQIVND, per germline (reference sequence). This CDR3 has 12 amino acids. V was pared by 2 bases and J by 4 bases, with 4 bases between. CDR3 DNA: TGTGCCAGTAGTATACAGGCAGATACGCAGTATTTT. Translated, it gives CASSIQADTQYF.

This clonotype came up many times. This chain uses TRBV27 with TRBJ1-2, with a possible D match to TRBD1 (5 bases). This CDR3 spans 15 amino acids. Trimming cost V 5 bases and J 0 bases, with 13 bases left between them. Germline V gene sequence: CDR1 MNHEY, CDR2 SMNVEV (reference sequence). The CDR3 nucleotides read TGTGCCAGCAGTGCCCGACAGTACTCTAACTATGGCTACACCTTC. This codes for CASSARQYSNYGYTF.

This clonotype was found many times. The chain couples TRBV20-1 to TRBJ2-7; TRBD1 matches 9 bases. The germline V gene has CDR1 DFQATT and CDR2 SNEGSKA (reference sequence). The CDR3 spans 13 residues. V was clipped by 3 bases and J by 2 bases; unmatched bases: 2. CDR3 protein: CSARTGGPYEQYF. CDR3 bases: TGCAGTGCTAGGACAGGGGGGCCCTACGAGCAGTACTTC.

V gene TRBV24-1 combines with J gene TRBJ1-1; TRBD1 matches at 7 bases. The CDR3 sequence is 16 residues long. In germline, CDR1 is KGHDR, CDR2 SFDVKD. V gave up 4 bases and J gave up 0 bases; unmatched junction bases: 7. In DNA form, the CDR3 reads TGTGCCACCAGTGACACCCGACAGGGTGTGAACACTGAAGCTTTCTTT. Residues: CATSDTRQGVNTEAFF.

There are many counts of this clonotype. The CDR3 sequence is CASSVGTENTEAFF. For the CDR3, the DNA is TGCGCCAGCAGCGTGGGAACGGAGAACACTGAAGCTTTCTTT. The gene calls are TRBV5-1 and TRBJ1-1, with unresolved D. Trimming cost V 4 bases and J 1 base, with 11 bases left between them. Germline lookup yields CDR1 SGHRS and CDR2 YFSETQ. The CDR3 loop spans 14 amino acids.

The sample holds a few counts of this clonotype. CDR3 bases: TGTGCCATCAGTGAAGGACAGAGCTCCTACGAGCAGTACTTC. Residues: CAISEGQSSYEQYF. The genes are TRBV10-3 and TRBJ2-7, with D perhaps matching TRBD1 (6 bases). CDR3 size: 14 residues. CDR1 and CDR2 from the germline V gene are ENHRY and SYGVKD. V lost 3 bases and J lost 0, with 9 bases in between.